Listed below are T cell receptor beta chains from one sample, sequenced in a study of cytomegalovirus exposure and HLA in healthy donors. The assay was immunoSEQ multiplex PCR, and TCRdb's table has in-frame clones only and misses some. The repertoire holds under 100,000 clones, with around 81% as singletons. The sample consisted of PBMCs. All receptors derive from a woman in her seventies in good health and CMV-seropositive. Each CDR3 is given with its conserved first and last residue. The D gene is left open where the match is weak. Where a row states a size, it is once, few, many or the class of an expanded clone; other rows omit it.

>TRBV19|-|once|TRBJ1-5
TGTGCCAGTAGTATACGGGATGGAGGGAGCAATCAGCCCCAGCATTTT
CASSIRDGGSNQPQHF
>TRBV19|TRBD2|-|TRBJ2-1
TGTGCCAGTAGTATAGGAGGGACTATATACAATGAGCAGTTCTTC
CASSIGGTIYNEQFF
>TRBV9|TRBD1|-|TRBJ2-1
TGTGCCAGCAGCGTAGCTACGGGGACAGTGGGCCTTCATAGGCGTCAGTTCTTC
CASSVATGTVGLHRRQFF
>TRBV19|-|-|TRBJ1-1
TGTGCCAGTAGTAAAGGACAGCTGAACACTGAAGCTTTCTTT
CASSKGQLNTEAFF
>TRBV19|TRBD2|-|TRBJ2-7
TGTGCCAGTACCCTTACCGCCACTAGCGGCCCCTCCTACGAGCAGTACTTC
CASTLTATSGPSYEQYF
>TRBV11-2|TRBD2|-|TRBJ2-1
TGTGCCAGCAGCTTCAGCGGGAGTGTGTACAATGAGCAGTTCTTC
CASSFSGSVYNEQFF
>TRBV5-6|-|-|TRBJ1-2
TGTGCCAGCAGCTCACAGGCGCATCATGGCTACACCTTC
CASSSQAHHGYTF
>TRBV5-4|TRBD2|-|TRBJ2-1
TGTGCCAGCAGACTGGGCACTAGCGGGAGGGGTGAGCAGTTCTTC
CASRLGTSGRGEQFF
>TRBV9|TRBD2|once|TRBJ2-1
TGTGCCAGCAGCGAGACTAGCGGGAACTACAATGAGCAGTTCTTC
CASSETSGNYNEQFF
>TRBV9|-|-|TRBJ2-1
TGTGCCAGCAGCGTAGCTTACGAGGGCGAGCAGTTCTTC
CASSVAYEGEQFF
>TRBV27|TRBD2|-|TRBJ2-1
TGTGCCAGCAGTTTTAGGTCTAGCGGGGCATACAATGAGCAGTTCTTC
CASSFRSSGAYNEQFF
>TRBV13|-|once|TRBJ1-2
TGTGCCAGCAGCCGAAGTTCGACAGGAACCTATGGCTACACCTTC
CASSRSSTGTYGYTF
>TRBV4-3|TRBD2|once|TRBJ2-7
TGCGCCAGCAGCCCAGAGGAGCGGGGCTACGAGCAGTACTTC
CASSPEERGYEQYF
>TRBV28|-|-|TRBJ2-1
TGTGCCAGCAGTCCTCCCGGGTTCCTATCCTACAATGAGCAGTTCTTC
CASSPPGFLSYNEQFF
>TRBV5-6|TRBD1|-|TRBJ2-7
TGTGCCAGCAGCTTCGGGGACAGGGGCTCCTACGAGCAGTACTTC
CASSFGDRGSYEQYF
>TRBV7-9|TRBD1|-|TRBJ1-1
TGTGCCAGCAGCTTACAGGGGGCGGACACTGAAGCTTTCTTT
CASSLQGADTEAFF
>TRBV30|TRBD1|few|TRBJ1-1
TGTGCCTGGAGTGTAGGGGGCTCTGAAGCTTTCTTT
CAWSVGGSEAFF
>TRBV4-1|-|-|TRBJ2-7
TGCGCCAGCAGCCACCCGATAGGCTCGCAGGGTCTGTACGAGCAGTACTTC
CASSHPIGSQGLYEQYF
>TRBV29-1|TRBD2|-|TRBJ2-2
TGCAGCGCGAGTTTCAGCGGGGGGAACACCGGGGAGCTGTTTTTT
CSASFSGGNTGELFF
>TRBV7-2|TRBD1|once|TRBJ1-4
TGTGCCAGCAGCTTAGCGTGGGGACAGGACGGAAAACTGTTTTTT
CASSLAWGQDGKLFF
>TRBV5-6|TRBD2|-|TRBJ2-5
TGTGCCAGCAGCTCCTTTACTAGCGACGGGGAGACCCAGTACTTC
CASSSFTSDGETQYF
>TRBV4-3|TRBD1|-|TRBJ1-5
TGCGCCAGCAGCCAACCCAGGACAGGACCCAATCAGCCCCAGCATTTT
CASSQPRTGPNQPQHF
>TRBV5-4|TRBD2|-|TRBJ2-3
TGTGCCAGCAGCCCCGGCGGCGGGAGGCCAAGCACAGATACGCAGTATTTT
CASSPGGGRPSTDTQYF
>TRBV30|-|-|TRBJ2-7
TGTGCCTGCTCTAGAGGGGGAAACTCCTACGAGCAGTACTTC
CACSRGGNSYEQYF
>TRBV11-3|TRBD2|once|TRBJ2-5
TGTGCCAGCAGCCGCGGACTAGCGAACCTAATCCAAGAGACCCAGTACTTC
CASSRGLANLIQETQYF